The T cell receptor (beta chain) described here comes from a study of blood T cell repertoires in COVID-19. V shed 4 bases and J 6 bases; nucleotides not matched to a gene: 7. In germline, CDR1 is SNHLY, CDR2 FYNNEI. The CDR3 runs to 16 residues. Profiling relied on immunoSEQ multiplex PCR, and the TCRdb table lists in-frame clones only, not all of them. The sample yields about 160,000 clones, about 87% seen once. This TCR derives from a woman between 70 and 85 years old with COVID-19, enrolled during active disease. The sample taken for sequencing was peripheral blood. The chain joins TRBV2 to TRBJ1-5, with 12 bases aligning to TRBD1. CDR3 amino acids: CASSGGTGGRGQPQHF. DNA for the CDR3: TGTGCCAGCAGTGGAGGGACAGGGGGCCGAGGTCAGCCCCAGCATTTT.